This record looks at one TCR beta chain sequence and its context. Antigen unknown. The sample is drawn from a study of blood T cells in healthy people across ages. Study results and caveats: Since the PBMCs were unsorted, naive and antigen-experienced cells could not be conclusively compared.

V was pared by 3 bases and J by 3 bases, with 6 bases between. CDR1 SGHAT and CDR2 FQNNGV come from the germline V gene. The CDR3 sequence is 13 residues long. The second PCR ran about 6 to 12 cycles with a sample-barcoded 5' primer and J-beta primers. The template-switch adaptor was a 5' adaptor with 12 random nucleotides. It tagged each cDNA molecule. TCRdb independently ran MiXCR on the 5' RACE reads; one entry per CDR3 protein. The repertoire holds 1,500,000 or so distinct CDR3 sequences, approximately 42% seen once, with about 4% in the top ten. The sequence came from a young woman in good health. V is TRBV11-2 and J is TRBJ2-1; the D is unclear. What was sequenced was blood. For the CDR3, the DNA is TGTGCCAGCAGCTTTGAACTCTACAATGAGCAGTTCTTC. It codes for CASSFELYNEQFF.